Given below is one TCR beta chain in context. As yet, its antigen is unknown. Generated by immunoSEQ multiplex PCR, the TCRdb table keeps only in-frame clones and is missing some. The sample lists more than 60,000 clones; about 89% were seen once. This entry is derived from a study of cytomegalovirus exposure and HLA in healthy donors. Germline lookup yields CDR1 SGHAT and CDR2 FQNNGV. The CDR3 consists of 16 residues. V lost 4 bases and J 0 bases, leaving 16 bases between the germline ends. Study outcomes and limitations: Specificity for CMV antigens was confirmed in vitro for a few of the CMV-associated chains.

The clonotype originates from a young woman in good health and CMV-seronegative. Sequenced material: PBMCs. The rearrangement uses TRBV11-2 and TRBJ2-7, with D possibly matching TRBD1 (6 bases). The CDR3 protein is CASSSRPRDNSYEQYF. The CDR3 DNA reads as TGTGCCAGCAGCTCCCGTCCCCGGGACAACTCCTACGAGCAGTACTTC.